The next 30 T cell receptor beta chains were all read from a single sample in a study of cytomegalovirus exposure and HLA in healthy donors. Using immunoSEQ multiplex PCR, the repertoire was profiled, and TCRdb retains in-frame clones only, with some absent. Among 160,000 or so clones listed, roughly 80% were seen once. The sequenced sample was PBMCs. The receptors derive from a man aged 25 to 45 in good health and CMV-seropositive.

This sequence joins TRBV7-9 and TRBJ2-4; D gene unclear. V dropped 4 bases and J dropped 0 bases, with 10 bases sitting between them. The CDR3 loop spans 15 amino acids. Germline V gives CDR1 SEHNR, CDR2 FQNEAQ (reference sequence). In DNA, the CDR3 is TGTGCCAGCAGCTCGTTTCCCTTAGCCAAAAACATTCAGTACTTC. Amino acid sequence: CASSSFPLAKNIQYF.

The rearrangement joins TRBV15 to TRBJ2-5; 9 positions match TRBD1. This CDR3 is built from 14 residues. Per germline, CDR1 LNHNV and CDR2 YYDKDF (reference sequence). V lost 7 bases and J lost 5; bases outside the gene matches: 8. The CDR3 nucleotides are TGTGCCACCATGGACAGGGGAGAACTTGAGACCCAGTACTTC. Amino acid sequence: CATMDRGELETQYF.

This clone was observed a single time. CDR3: CASSQVPNDSNEKLFF. The CDR3 bases are TGCGCCAGCAGCCAAGTTCCGAATGACAGTAATGAAAAACTGTTTTTT. This chain links TRBV4-1 with TRBJ1-4; D might be TRBD1 (5 bases). The CDR3 loop spans 16 amino acids. Looked up from germline, CDR1 is MGHRA and CDR2 is YSYEKL. Trimming shortened V by 1 base and J by 4 bases, and 13 bases separated the two germline ends.

The chain employs TRBV7-9 and TRBJ1-2; D is undetermined. V gave up 1 base and J gave up 4 bases, with 10 bases separating them. Germline V CDR1 and CDR2: SEHNR, FQNEAQ (reference sequence). This CDR3 is 14 amino acids long. CDR3 region: CASSLGLGGYGYTF. CDR3 bases: TGTGCCAGCAGCTTAGGGCTTGGAGGCTATGGCTACACCTTC.

This clone was found once. V and J are TRBV27 and TRBJ1-4, with 7 bases fitting TRBD1. Germline assignment: CDR1 MNHEY and CDR2 SMNVEV (reference sequence). This CDR3 is 17 amino acids long. J gave up 7 bases and V 3 bases, and 14 bases lay outside the gene matches. The CDR3 protein is CASSLTGIPGAGEKLFF. In DNA, the CDR3 is TGTGCCAGCAGTTTGACAGGGATCCCTGGGGCGGGTGAAAAACTGTTTTTT.

The chain recombines TRBV7-3 with TRBJ2-5, with 10 bases matching TRBD1. Losses at the gene ends were 5 bases for V and 4 bases for J; bases not matched to a gene: 7. The CDR3 sequence is 15 residues long. Germline CDR1 reads SGHTA; CDR2 reads FQGTGA. CDR3 sequence reads: CASSRTGQGGETQYF. CDR3 nucleotides: TGTGCCAGCAGCCGAACCGGACAGGGGGGAGAGACCCAGTACTTC.

The CDR3 is CASSLATSGTYEQYF. The CDR3 nucleotides read TGCGCCAGCAGCTTGGCAACTAGCGGGACCTACGAGCAGTACTTC. This sequence joins TRBV5-1 and TRBJ2-7; 10 positions match TRBD2. CDR1 and CDR2 from the germline V gene are SGHRS and YFSETQ. The CDR3 consists of 15 residues. V was clipped by 0 bases and J by 2 bases; unmatched bases: 2. Full variable domain (rest looked up from reference TRBV5-1 and TRBJ2-7): KAGVTQTPRYLIKTRGQQVTLSCSPISGHRSVSWYQQTPGQGLQFLFEYFSETQRNKGNFPGRFSGRQFSNSRSEMNVSTLELGDSALYLCASSLATSGTYEQYFGPGTRLTVT.

The gene calls are TRBV9 and TRBJ2-1; 8 nucleotides align to TRBD2. V shed 3 bases and J 4 bases; nucleotides not matched to a gene: 6. Germline V lookup: CDR1 SGDLS, CDR2 YYNGEE. CDR3 length: 15 residues. CDR3 sequence: CASSGSASGYNEQFF. DNA for the CDR3: TGTGCCAGCAGCGGATCGGCTAGCGGGTACAATGAGCAGTTCTTC.

This clone was picked up one time. The chain links TRBV28 to TRBJ2-1; 10 nucleotides match TRBD2. V lost 6 bases and J lost 8; bases outside the gene matches: 7. Germline V gene sequence: CDR1 MDHEN, CDR2 SYDVKM. The CDR3 runs to 14 residues. CDR3 sequence reads: CASSQGTSDYEQFF. The CDR3 DNA is TGTGCCAGCAGCCAGGGGACTAGCGATTATGAGCAGTTCTTC.

The rearrangement joins TRBV6-6 to TRBJ1-5; the D gene is possibly TRBD1 (5 bases). The CDR3 has 14 amino acids. The germline gives CDR1 MNHNY, CDR2 SVGAGI (reference sequence). Between the trimmed V and J ends, which lost 5 bases and 5 bases, there was a span of 13 bases. CDR3 DNA sequence: TGTGCCAGCAGTGATGCAGGGCCCTATCAGCCCCAGCATTTT. This sequence encodes CASSDAGPYQPQHF.

This clone was detected only a few times. The J gene is TRBJ2-7, the V gene TRBV7-9, with a possible D match to TRBD1 (5 bases). V shed 1 base and J shed 8 bases, with 15 bases lying between them. The CDR3 contains 14 residues. Germline lookup yields CDR1 SEHNR and CDR2 FQNEAQ (reference sequence). CDR3 amino acids: CASSLVSSRDKQYF. The CDR3 coding sequence is TGTGCCAGCAGCTTAGTAAGCAGCAGGGATAAGCAGTACTTC.

This rearrangement joins TRBV10-2 to TRBJ2-7, with D hard to call. This CDR3 comprises 12 residues. Germline V gene data show CDR1 as WSHSY and CDR2 as SAAADI. V shed 8 bases and J shed 2 bases, with 10 bases lying between them. The CDR3 reads CASAFEAYEQYF. Here the CDR3 DNA reads TGCGCCAGCGCCTTCGAGGCCTACGAGCAGTACTTC.

This clone was observed a few times. This chain's CDR3 is CASSVQGDYGYTF. Written as DNA, the CDR3 is TGTGCCAGCAGCGTCCAGGGGGACTATGGCTACACCTTC. V is TRBV9 and J is TRBJ1-2; TRBD1 matches at 7 bases. The CDR3 runs to 13 residues. Germline CDR1 SGDLS, CDR2 YYNGEE. The ends lost 2 bases at V and 3 bases at J; junction bases unmatched: 1.

The rearrangement joins TRBV18 to TRBJ2-5, with 8 bases identical to TRBD1. The CDR3 spans 15 residues. The V gene end was trimmed by 2 bases and the J gene end by 5 bases; junction bases not matched to a gene: 7. The germline V gene encodes CDR1 KGHSH and CDR2 LQKENI. In nucleotides, the CDR3 is TGTGCCAGCTCACCAAATCAGGGGGCAGCGGAGACCCAGTACTTC. Protein: CASSPNQGAAETQYF.

The table lists this clone with a few counts. This rearrangement joins TRBV5-6 to TRBJ2-2; no reliable D call. CDR3 length: 13 amino acids. Germline V CDR1 and CDR2: SGHDT, YYEEEE. Trimming took off 2 bases at V and 1 base at J, with 3 bases between the two ends. The CDR3 nucleotides read TGTGCCAGCAGCTTCAGGAACACCGGGGAGCTGTTTTTT. Encoded protein: CASSFRNTGELFF.

The gene calls are TRBV11-2 and TRBJ2-7; 11 positions match TRBD2. The CDR3 covers 18 residues. The germline CDR1 and CDR2 sequences are SGHAT and FQNNGV. The V and J ends lost 2 bases and 3 bases, in that order; junction bases with no gene match: 12. The CDR3 spells CASSLSNGAGLAVYEQYF. DNA of the CDR3: TGTGCCAGCAGCTTATCAAACGGGGCGGGACTAGCGGTCTACGAGCAGTACTTC.

This chain links TRBV10-1 with TRBJ2-3; D uncertain. The CDR3 consists of 16 residues. Germline CDR1 and CDR2: WNHNN and SYGVQD (reference sequence). The ends were cut back, 3 bases at V and 2 bases at J, with 15 bases in the middle. The CDR3, as DNA: TGCGCCAGCAGTGATTTGGCAACACCAAACACAGATACGCAGTATTTT. Translating it yields CASSDLATPNTDTQYF.

The CDR3 region is CASSDGQGATNYGYTF. In DNA form, the CDR3 reads TGTGCCAGCAGTGACGGACAGGGGGCAACGAACTATGGCTACACCTTC. J is TRBJ1-2 and V is TRBV27; 11 bases match TRBD1. Germline CDR1 reads MNHEY; CDR2 reads SMNVEV (reference sequence). The CDR3 consists of 16 residues. V shed 5 bases, J shed 2 bases, and the junction held 7 bases outside the gene matches.

The chain is built from TRBV28 and TRBJ2-7, with 8 bases aligning to TRBD2. V shed 7 bases and J 2 bases; nucleotides not matched to a gene: 4. The CDR3 totals 13 residues. From germline, CDR1 is MDHEN and CDR2 SYDVKM. CDR3 DNA sequence: TGTGCCAGCAATTCGGGAGGGACCTACGAGCAGTACTTC. It translates to CASNSGGTYEQYF.

The rearrangement joins TRBV29-1 to TRBJ1-2; the match to TRBD1 covers 7 bases. Germline V gives CDR1 SQVTM, CDR2 ANQGSEA. The CDR3 covers 14 residues. The junction had 12 bases not matched to a gene; V was cut back by 5 bases and J by 6 bases. CDR3 bases: TGCAGCGTTACAAAGATAGGACAGGAACATGGCTACACCTTC. It encodes CSVTKIGQEHGYTF.

This clone appeared a few times. The V call is TRBV7-9, the J call TRBJ2-7; the D is unclear. CDR1 is SEHNR and CDR2 is FQNEAQ in the germline V gene (reference sequence). The CDR3 has 14 amino acids. Trimming stripped 0 bases from V and 5 bases from J, with 11 bases between. CDR3 loop: CASSLAPGRHEQYF. Written as DNA, the CDR3 is TGTGCCAGCAGCTTAGCGCCAGGTCGCCACGAGCAGTACTTC. The whole variable domain, filled in from reference TRBV7-9 and TRBJ2-7, reads DTGVSQNPRHKITKRGQNVTFRCDPISEHNRLYWYRQTLGQGPEFLTYFQNEAQLEKSRLLSDRFSAERPKGSFSTLEIQRTEQGDSAMYLCASSLAPGRHEQYFGPGTRLTVT.

Here the CDR3 reads CAISREAGGFGGYTF. CDR3 bases: TGTGCCATCTCGCGAGAGGCAGGGGGGTTCGGCGGCTACACCTTC. This sequence joins TRBV19 and TRBJ1-2, with 7 bases fitting TRBD1. The junction had 19 bases not matched to a gene; V was cut back by 10 bases and J by 8 bases. Germline assignment: CDR1 LNHDA and CDR2 SQIVND (reference sequence). This CDR3 spans 15 amino acids.

This chain connects TRBV7-8 to TRBJ2-1; TRBD2 might be the D (5 bases). The CDR3 sequence is 15 residues long. Germline lookup yields CDR1 SGHVS and CDR2 FQNEAQ. Trimming removed 3 bases from V and 0 bases from J, with 9 bases in between. The CDR3 bases are TGTGCCAGCAGCTTCTACGGAGGCTCCTACAATGAGCAGTTCTTC. As protein: CASSFYGGSYNEQFF.

The sample holds a few counts of this clone. The chain recombines TRBV9 with TRBJ1-2; D gene ambiguous. Germline V gene sequence: CDR1 SGDLS, CDR2 YYNGEE. The V end lost 0 bases, the J end lost 5 bases, and 17 bases lay between the germline ends. CDR3 length: 16 residues. The CDR3: CASSVADRPTEYGYTF. The DNA for the CDR3 is TGTGCCAGCAGCGTAGCGGATCGGCCAACAGAGTATGGCTACACCTTC.

This clone was seen only once. V usage is TRBV5-4 and J usage is TRBJ1-2; D perhaps matches TRBD1 (5 bases). The CDR3 contains 12 residues. V was trimmed by 7 bases and J by 2 bases, leaving 9 bases between them. Germline assignment: CDR1 SGHNT and CDR2 YYREEE (reference sequence). The DNA of the CDR3 is TGTGCCAGCCTCGACAGAAACTATGGCTACACCTTC. It yields the protein CASLDRNYGYTF. Variable domain in full (rest from reference TRBV5-4 and TRBJ1-2): ETGVTQSPTHLIKTRGQQVTLRCSSQSGHNTVSWYQQALGQGPQFIFQYYREEENGRGNFPPRFSGLQFPNYSSELNVNALELDDSALYLCASLDRNYGYTFGSGTRLTVV.

This clone was recorded a few times. The J gene is TRBJ1-1, the V gene TRBV7-9; 7 bases match TRBD1. Germline loops: CDR1 SEHNR, CDR2 FQNEAQ (reference sequence). The V and J ends lost 5 bases and 1 base, in that order; junction bases with no gene match: 10. The CDR3 length is 16 residues. The CDR3 DNA reads as TGTGCCAGCAGCACTCCAACCGGGACAGCGAACACTGAAGCTTTCTTT. Its protein product is CASSTPTGTANTEAFF.

This rearrangement joins TRBV5-1 to TRBJ2-7, with TRBD2 matching over 9 bases. Trimming at V came to 4 bases and at J to 0 bases, leaving 11 bases not matched to a gene. The germline V gene encodes CDR1 SGHRS and CDR2 YFSETQ. The CDR3 runs to 17 residues. The CDR3 here is CASSLPGSGGPSYEQYF. The CDR3 DNA reads as TGCGCCAGCAGCCTGCCGGGTAGCGGGGGTCCCTCCTACGAGCAGTACTTC.

This clone was recorded only once. The chain recombines TRBV9 with TRBJ2-1; 12 positions match TRBD2. The CDR3 covers 16 residues. CDR1 and CDR2 (germline): SGDLS, YYNGEE. V was clipped by 3 bases and J by 8 bases; unmatched bases: 9. The CDR3 DNA reads TGTGCCAGCAGCGCTAGCGGGAGGGATCTATGGGATGAGCAGTTCTTC. Translated: CASSASGRDLWDEQFF.

Written as DNA, the CDR3 is TGCGCCAGCAGCCCCGGACAGTTGAGCTCTGGAAACACCATATATTTT. This codes for CASSPGQLSSGNTIYF. The rearrangement uses TRBV5-1 and TRBJ1-3; D may be TRBD1 (6 bases). Germline V CDR1 and CDR2: SGHRS, YFSETQ. Trimming took off 4 bases at V and 0 bases at J, with 14 bases between the two ends. The CDR3 spans 16 residues.

In regard to this clone: Different DNA sequences within this sample yield the same CDR3. The chain joins TRBV7-2 to TRBJ2-7, with 9 positions matching TRBD2. CDR3 length: 14 amino acids. V shed 6 bases, J shed 0 bases, and the junction held 3 bases outside the gene matches. The germline CDR1 and CDR2 sequences are SGHTA and FQGNSA. The CDR3 DNA reads as TGTGCCAGCAGTTTTAGCGGGGGCTCCTACGAGCAGTACTTC. Residues: CASSFSGGSYEQYF. The whole variable domain, remainder taken from reference TRBV7-2 and TRBJ2-7, is GAGVSQSPSNKVTEKGKDVELRCDPISGHTALYWYRQSLGQGLEFLIYFQGNSAPDKSGLPSDRFSAERTGGSVSTLTIQRTQQEDSAVYLCASSFSGGSYEQYFGPGTRLTVT.